These 12 T cell receptor beta chains came from one sample sequenced in a study of beta chain features in type 1 diabetes. Expressed TCRB transcripts got sequenced, as all isolated RNA was reverse transcribed. This table comes from immunoSEQ multiplex PCR, and its TCRdb copy is limited to in-frame clones, with some not included. The sample has 350,000 or so clones, 20% seen once; the top ten hold roughly 0.045%. Material: naive CD4+ T cells from blood. These TCRs come from a woman aged 18-35 years in good health.

The J gene is TRBJ2-7, the V gene TRBV7-2; D remains unclear. The CDR3 runs to 13 residues. CDR1 is SGHTA, CDR2 FQGNSA, per germline. V lost 0 bases to trimming and J lost 3 bases, with 6 bases between them. The CDR3: CASSLARHYEQYF. The DNA for the CDR3 is TGTGCCAGCAGCTTAGCCAGACACTACGAGCAGTACTTC.

The gene calls are TRBV7-2 and TRBJ2-7, with 8 bases identical to TRBD2. The germline V gene encodes CDR1 SGHTA and CDR2 FQGNSA. The ends lost 2 bases at V and 6 bases at J; junction bases unmatched: 9. The CDR3 extends over 15 amino acids. The CDR3 coding sequence is TGTGCCAGCAGCTTATATCCCGGGGGGGCACTCGAGCAGTACTTC. Translated, it gives CASSLYPGGALEQYF.

This clone has just a few counts. V gene TRBV19 combines with J gene TRBJ2-3, with 7 positions matching TRBD1. CDR3 size: 18 residues. CDR1 LNHDA and CDR2 SQIVND come from the germline V gene (reference sequence). V gave up 4 bases and J gave up 4 bases; unmatched junction bases: 17. The DNA for the CDR3 is TGTGCCAGTAGTACTCACCTTACCGGGACAGTAATCCCAGATACGCAGTATTTT. Amino acid sequence: CASSTHLTGTVIPDTQYF. Supplemented by reference TRBV19 and TRBJ2-3, the full variable domain reads DGGITQSPKYLFRKEGQNVTLSCEQNLNHDAMYWYRQDPGQGLRLIYYSQIVNDFQKGDIAEGYSVSREKKESFPLTVTSAQKNPTAFYLCASSTHLTGTVIPDTQYFGPGTRLTVL.

In this sample, this clone turned up once. The gene calls are TRBV2 and TRBJ1-5, with D hard to call. CDR1 SNHLY and CDR2 FYNNEI come from the germline V gene. This CDR3 is 12 amino acids long. Trimming took 6 bases from V and 2 from J, leaving 5 bases between them. The CDR3 bases are TGTGCCAGCAGCTCAGGCAATCAGCCCCAGCATTTT. It codes for CASSSGNQPQHF. The entire variable domain, with the rest obtained from reference TRBV2 and TRBJ1-5, is as follows: EPEVTQTPSHQVTQMGQEVILRCVPISNHLYFYWYRQILGQKVEFLVSFYNNEISEKSEIFDDQFSVERPDGSNFTLKIRSTKLEDSAMYFCASSSGNQPQHFGDGTRLSIL.

This clone appeared a few times. The V call is TRBV7-9, the J call TRBJ2-3; D gene ambiguous. The CDR3 contains 13 residues. CDR1 and CDR2 from the germline V gene are SEHNR and FQNEAQ (reference sequence). V lost 3 bases and J lost 3, with 7 bases in between. The DNA for the CDR3 is TGTGCCAGCAGCTTTCAGGAAACAGATACGCAGTATTTT. This gives the protein CASSFQETDTQYF.

The J gene is TRBJ2-3, the V gene TRBV9; 10 bases match TRBD1. J gave up 1 base and V 6 bases, and 2 bases lay outside the gene matches. Germline CDR1 reads SGDLS; CDR2 reads YYNGEE. CDR3 size: 14 residues. The CDR3 region is CASTGTGGTDTQYF. Written as DNA, the CDR3 is TGTGCCAGCACAGGGACAGGGGGCACAGATACGCAGTATTTT.

The CDR3 coding sequence is TGTGCCTGGGGACCGGGACAGGCCCCCCCGAACTATGGCTACACCTTC. This encodes CAWGPGQAPPNYGYTF. The V call is TRBV30, the J call TRBJ1-2; 8 nucleotides match TRBD1. The junction had 13 bases not matched to a gene; V was cut back by 5 bases and J by 2 bases. The germline V gene encodes CDR1 GTSNPN and CDR2 SVGIG (reference sequence). The CDR3 runs to 16 residues.

V and J are TRBV25-1 and TRBJ2-7; possible D gene TRBD1, 6 bases. Per germline, CDR1 MGHDK and CDR2 SYGVNS. The V gene lost 4 bases and the J gene lost 6 bases, with 7 bases spanning the gap. There are 11 residues in the CDR3. CDR3 region: CASSGQVEQYF. DNA for the CDR3: TGTGCCAGCAGTGGACAGGTCGAGCAGTACTTC.

The genes are TRBV7-3 and TRBJ1-1, with TRBD1 matching over 8 bases. The CDR3 has 14 amino acids. Germline V gives CDR1 SGHTA, CDR2 FQGTGA. The J segment lost 5 bases and the V segment lost 4 bases, leaving 6 bases of the junction unmatched. Here the CDR3 reads CASSSRQGWTEAFF. The CDR3 DNA follows: TGTGCCAGCAGCTCAAGACAGGGGTGGACTGAAGCTTTCTTT.

This clone showed up just a few times. In nucleotides, the CDR3 is TGTGCCAGCAGCTCACGTGGCGGGGCGACTGAAGCTTTCTTT. It codes for CASSSRGGATEAFF. This chain joins TRBV7-9 and TRBJ1-1; possibly TRBD1 for D (5 bases). Germline V CDR1 and CDR2: SEHNR, FQNEAQ (reference sequence). The CDR3 sequence is 14 residues long. Trimming took 4 bases from V and 5 from J, leaving 14 bases between them.

This clone was found a few times. The chain joins TRBV15 to TRBJ1-1; D not certain. The CDR3 spans 15 residues. CDR1 is LNHNV, CDR2 YYDKDF, per germline (reference sequence). The germline V and J ends were trimmed by 5 bases and 3 bases, with 16 bases remaining between them. The CDR3 region is CATSDIGLVDTEAFF. For the CDR3, the DNA is TGTGCCACCAGCGATATTGGGCTTGTGGACACTGAAGCTTTCTTT.

This clone was detected only a few times. The gene calls are TRBV5-1 and TRBJ2-1; the match to TRBD1 covers 8 bases. After removal of 1 base from V and 8 bases from J, the junction contained 8 bases not matched to a gene. The germline V gene encodes CDR1 SGHRS and CDR2 YFSETQ. CDR3 length: 15 residues. The DNA for the CDR3 is TGCGCCAGCAGCTTGAGAGGACAGGGCTGGCATGAGCAGTTCTTC. As protein: CASSLRGQGWHEQFF.